One sample yielded the 26 T cell receptor beta chains listed below, sequenced in a study of CD8 T cells in ankylosing spondylitis. In TCRdb, the 5' RACE reads were re-called with MiXCR into one record per CDR3 protein. This sample has approximately 250,000 distinct CDR3 sequences, with around 8% found just once. Material: blood, either unsorted or a sorted T cell fraction (not recorded which). These TCRs come from a female donor with ankylosing spondylitis or in good health (not recorded which).

This clonotype has ten or more counts. The chain couples TRBV7-2 to TRBJ2-7, with 10 bases matching TRBD1. The J segment lost 2 bases and the V segment lost 5 bases, leaving 6 bases of the junction unmatched. Germline V gene sequence: CDR1 SGHTA, CDR2 FQGNSA. There are 15 residues in the CDR3. The CDR3 DNA sequence: TGTGCCAGCAGCCCCCGGACAGGGGGGACCTACGAGCAGTACTTC. Residues: CASSPRTGGTYEQYF.

In its sample, this clonotype was seen many times. The rearrangement uses TRBV7-7 and TRBJ2-2; D is perhaps TRBD2 (6 bases). Germline V gives CDR1 SSHAT, CDR2 FNYEAQ (reference sequence). V lost 5 bases and J lost 5, with 15 bases in between. The length of the CDR3 is 15 residues. The CDR3, as DNA: TGTGCCAGCAGCCCAACGTCCGGGAGAACCGGGGAGCTGTTTTTT. Its translation: CASSPTSGRTGELFF.

This clonotype was seen a handful of times. The V gene is TRBV5-5, the J gene TRBJ2-7; D not resolved. CDR1 and CDR2 from the germline V gene are SGHKS and YYEKEE (reference sequence). This CDR3 is 14 amino acids long. Deletions cut 1 base from V and 7 bases from J, with 15 bases between. The CDR3 bases are TGTGCCAGCAGCTTGCAGAGGTCCGATACAGAGCAGTACTTC. Translation gives CASSLQRSDTEQYF.

This chain uses TRBV7-2 with TRBJ1-5; D not certain. CDR3 length: 14 amino acids. V dropped 1 base and J dropped 9 bases, with 13 bases sitting between them. CDR1 is SGHTA and CDR2 is FQGNSA in the germline V gene. The CDR3 DNA follows: TGTGCCAGCAGCTTAGTGAATGGGGTTCGGCCCCAGCATTTT. It codes for CASSLVNGVRPQHF.

This clonotype came up many times. The genes are TRBV5-1 and TRBJ1-1, with unresolved D. This CDR3 region has 15 residues. V lost 0 bases and J 0 bases, leaving 9 bases between the germline ends. Germline V lookup: CDR1 SGHRS, CDR2 YFSETQ. The CDR3 DNA sequence: TGCGCCAGCAGCTTGGATGGACGAATGAACACTGAAGCTTTCTTT. The encoded protein is CASSLDGRMNTEAFF. The full variable domain, with the rest looked up from reference TRBV5-1 and TRBJ1-1, is KAGVTQTPRYLIKTRGQQVTLSCSPISGHRSVSWYQQTPGQGLQFLFEYFSETQRNKGNFPGRFSGRQFSNSRSEMNVSTLELGDSALYLCASSLDGRMNTEAFFGQGTRLTVV.

This clonotype was counted many times. This chain connects TRBV28 to TRBJ2-6; the D is unclear. Germline V gene lookup returns CDR1 MDHEN and CDR2 SYDVKM. V lost 8 bases and J lost 0, with 5 bases in between. This CDR3 is 13 amino acids long. CDR3 loop: CASVPSGANVLTF. The CDR3, as DNA: TGTGCCAGCGTCCCCTCTGGGGCCAACGTCCTGACTTTC.

This clonotype was counted at least ten times. The J gene is TRBJ2-1, the V gene TRBV27; 9 nucleotides align to TRBD2. The CDR3 length is 16 residues. Germline-derived CDR1 and CDR2 are MNHEY and SMNVEV (reference sequence). V gave up 2 bases and J gave up 4 bases; unmatched junction bases: 6. DNA for the CDR3: TGTGCCAGCAGTTTAGTAGGCGGGAGGGGGTACAATGAGCAGTTCTTC. Protein sequence: CASSLVGGRGYNEQFF.

This clonotype has a handful of counts. The rearrangement joins TRBV5-5 to TRBJ2-5; no clear D. CDR1 and CDR2 (germline): SGHKS, YYEKEE (reference sequence). Trimming pared 1 base from V and 5 bases from J, leaving 9 bases between. This CDR3 spans 13 amino acids. The CDR3 DNA follows: TGTGCCAGCAGCTTGCCGGTTTGGGAGACCCAGTACTTC. It specifies CASSLPVWETQYF.

This chain links TRBV4-2 with TRBJ2-7; a weak D match, TRBD2 (6 bases). Trimming took 10 bases from V and 5 from J, leaving 15 bases between them. CDR3 length equals 12 residues. Germline V gene lookup returns CDR1 LGHNA and CDR2 YNFKEQ. The CDR3 spells CAMGLAGNEQYF. CDR3 coding DNA: TGTGCCATGGGCTTGGCGGGAAACGAGCAGTACTTC.

This clonotype was seen a few times. The genes are TRBV30 and TRBJ1-1, with 8 nucleotides matching TRBD1. CDR1 GTSNPN and CDR2 SVGIG come from the germline V gene (reference sequence). V lost 5 bases and J lost 1; bases outside the gene matches: 0. The CDR3 is made up of 12 amino acids. The CDR3 protein is CAWGQGNTEAFF. The CDR3 region has the DNA TGTGCCTGGGGACAGGGGAACACTGAAGCTTTCTTT.

In its sample, this clonotype was seen many times. The chain uses TRBV12-3 or TRBV12-4 and TRBJ1-2; D unclear. V lost 3 bases, J lost 8 bases, and 13 bases lay in between. CDR3 length equals 13 residues. This chain's CDR3 is CASSFGVLGGYTF. The DNA of the CDR3 is TGTGCCAGCAGTTTCGGGGTATTAGGGGGCTACACCTTC.

This clonotype was counted many times. The chain employs TRBV6-1 and TRBJ1-1; D remains ambiguous. This CDR3 spans 13 amino acids. CDR1 is MNHNS, CDR2 SASEGT, per germline. V shed 11 bases and J shed 1 base, with 14 bases lying between them. CDR3 amino acids: CAGKTPKNTEAFF. For the CDR3, the DNA is TGTGCCGGTAAGACACCAAAGAACACTGAAGCTTTCTTT.

This clonotype came up many times. The rearrangement uses TRBV19 and TRBJ2-6; a possible D gene is TRBD1 (6 bases). The CDR3 spans 18 residues. The V gene lost 4 bases and the J gene lost 1 base, with 17 bases spanning the gap. Per germline, CDR1 LNHDA and CDR2 SQIVND (reference sequence). CDR3 bases: TGTGCCAGTAGTAACAGGGCTAGGACTTTATCTGGGGCCAACGTCCTGACTTTC. This codes for CASSNRARTLSGANVLTF.

This clonotype was counted many times. The chain is built from TRBV25-1 and TRBJ1-6, with 8 bases lining up with TRBD1. Germline V gene sequence: CDR1 MGHDK, CDR2 SYGVNS. The CDR3 is 15 residues long. Trimming cost V 5 bases and J 6 bases; bases outside gene matches: 6. CDR3 region: CASSYRTGTNSPLHF. CDR3 bases: TGTGCCAGCAGTTATCGGACAGGGACTAATTCACCCCTCCACTTT.

This clonotype was observed many times. The chain carries TRBV9 and TRBJ2-7; D is ambiguous. Trimming removed 0 bases at V and 2 bases at J, with 6 bases between. Germline-derived CDR1 and CDR2 are SGDLS and YYNGEE. This CDR3 region has 13 residues. The CDR3 DNA reads TGTGCCAGCAGCGTAGGATCGGCCTACGAGCAGTACTTC. It encodes CASSVGSAYEQYF.

As to this clonotype: A read error may explain this, as a much larger clone is one base away. The genes are TRBV25-1 and TRBJ1-3, with unresolved D. Trimming removed 8 bases from V and 16 bases from J, with 18 bases in between. The CDR3 contains 11 residues. The germline CDR1 and CDR2 sequences are MGHDK and SYGVNS. The CDR3 loop reads CASGLNGVSYF. Written as DNA, the CDR3 is TGTGCCAGCGGTTTAAACGGGGTTTCGTATTTT.

The chain recombines TRBV5-5 with TRBJ2-1; 8 positions match TRBD2. From germline, CDR1 is SGHKS and CDR2 YYEKEE (reference sequence). The length of the CDR3 is 16 residues. Trimming removed 4 bases from V and 9 bases from J; junction bases left unmatched: 15. The chain's CDR3 is CASSPIRSGSGGEQFF. CDR3 nucleotides: TGTGCCAGCAGCCCAATTAGAAGCGGGAGTGGAGGTGAGCAGTTCTTC. The complete variable domain, with remaining parts taken from reference TRBV5-5 and TRBJ2-1, reads DAGVTQSPTHLIKTRGQQVTLRCSPISGHKSVSWYQQVLGQGPQFIFQYYEKEERGRGNFPDRFSARQFPNYSSELNVNALLLGDSALYLCASSPIRSGSGGEQFFGPGTRLTVL.

This clonotype was seen only once. Possible read error: a much larger clone is one base away. This chain links TRBV15 with TRBJ1-2, with 11 bases lining up with TRBD1. Germline CDR1 is LNHNV and CDR2 is YYDKDF (reference sequence). CDR3 length equals 14 residues. The CDR3 DNA sequence: TGTGCCGCCAGCCCGGACAGGGGGCTGTGGGGCTACACCTTC. Its translation: CAASPDRGLWGYTF.

This clonotype showed up many times. The gene calls are TRBV6-1 and TRBJ2-1, with D possibly being TRBD2 (5 bases). This CDR3 has 14 residues. Germline CDR1 is MNHNS and CDR2 is SASEGT. V shed 5 bases and J shed 6 bases, with 14 bases lying between them. The CDR3: CASSPARRGNEQFF. CDR3 in DNA: TGTGCCAGCAGTCCCGCCCGACGGGGCAATGAGCAGTTCTTC.

This clonotype was recorded a few times. J is TRBJ1-1 and V is TRBV7-9; TRBD1 might be the D (6 bases). The CDR3 consists of 15 residues. Trimming removed 5 bases at V and 0 bases at J, with 13 bases between. CDR1 and CDR2 (germline): SEHNR, FQNEAQ (reference sequence). CDR3: CASSLSGAVNTEAFF. The CDR3 nucleotides read TGTGCCAGCAGCCTATCGGGGGCAGTGAACACTGAAGCTTTCTTT.

This clonotype was picked up many times. The V and J genes are TRBV28 and TRBJ1-2; TRBD1 aligns across 11 bases. This CDR3 contains 15 residues. Germline assignment: CDR1 MDHEN and CDR2 SYDVKM. V lost 6 bases and J lost 4; bases outside the gene matches: 7. In DNA, the CDR3 is TGTGCCAGCAGCATTCGGACAGGGGGCAGCTATGGCTACACCTTC. Translation: CASSIRTGGSYGYTF.

This clonotype showed up many times. The chain combines TRBV6-1 with TRBJ2-4; D unclear. The CDR3 spans 17 residues. V was cut by 2 bases and J by 0 bases, with 14 bases left in between. Germline V gene sequence: CDR1 MNHNS, CDR2 SASEGT. The CDR3 nucleotides are TGTGCCAGCAGTGAATATTGGGCAGCTGAAGCCAAAAACATTCAGTACTTC. Protein product: CASSEYWAAEAKNIQYF.

This clonotype was counted ten times or more. The chain couples TRBV5-1 to TRBJ2-1; a weak D match, TRBD1 (6 bases). V was shortened by 0 bases and J by 8 bases, with 9 bases between the two germline ends. The CDR3 extends over 13 amino acids. The germline gives CDR1 SGHRS, CDR2 YFSETQ. CDR3 loop: CASSLAPGDEQFF. The CDR3, as DNA: TGCGCCAGCAGCTTGGCCCCAGGGGATGAGCAGTTCTTC.

This clonotype was counted at least ten times. V is TRBV12-3 or TRBV12-4 and J is TRBJ1-1; D is ambiguous. The V end lost 6 bases, the J end lost 6 bases, and 17 bases lay between the germline ends. The CDR3 runs 14 residues. CDR3 protein: CASSSNRGVPEAFF. CDR3 in DNA: TGTGCCAGCAGCTCCAATCGGGGTGTCCCTGAAGCTTTCTTT.

This clonotype was detected many times. The V and J genes are TRBV7-2 and TRBJ1-2; tentative D call: TRBD1 (5 bases). The CDR3 runs 14 residues. V lost 4 bases to trimming and J lost 4 bases, with 13 bases between them. Germline V gene data show CDR1 as SGHTA and CDR2 as FQGNSA. CDR3 sequence reads: CASSSTQQAYGYTF. The DNA of the CDR3 is TGTGCCAGCAGCTCTACGCAACAGGCCTATGGCTACACCTTC. Complete variable domain (other parts from reference TRBV7-2 and TRBJ1-2): GAGVSQSPSNKVTEKGKDVELRCDPISGHTALYWYRQSLGQGLEFLIYFQGNSAPDKSGLPSDRFSAERTGGSVSTLTIQRTQQEDSAVYLCASSSTQQAYGYTFGSGTRLTVV.

This clonotype has a count of ten or more. V is TRBV5-1 and J is TRBJ2-5; D might be TRBD2 (6 bases). V lost 1 base to trimming and J lost 5 bases, with 9 bases between them. Germline V gene sequence: CDR1 SGHRS, CDR2 YFSETQ. There are 13 residues in the CDR3. The chain's CDR3 is CASSLPGSETQYF. Written as DNA, the CDR3 is TGCGCCAGCAGCTTGCCCGGGAGCGAGACCCAGTACTTC.